This TCR beta chain is from a study of OX40 agonist ivuxolimab in advanced cancers. At the level of the study: From 23 to 79 years was the age range, with a mean of around 56 years, and around 80% were male.

Enrollment shut out patients with autoimmune disease history or systemic immunosuppression. The data were produced by immunoSEQ multiplex PCR, yet TCRdb's version contains in-frame clones alone and is incomplete. The sample lists 55,000 or so clones, approximately 83% occurring once. The CDR3 length is 15 residues. V shed 6 bases and J shed 1 base, with 13 bases lying between them. Germline assignment: CDR1 MNHNS and CDR2 SASEGT. The material sequenced was CD4+ or CD8+ T cells sorted from blood, taken in a trial of the OX40 agonist ivuxolimab. The chain links TRBV6-1 to TRBJ2-1; D possibly corresponds to TRBD2 (6 bases). The receptor was derived from an adult with an advanced solid tumor such as melanoma, head and neck, liver or kidney cancer. CDR3 amino acids: CASRTHGGSYNEQFF. The CDR3 DNA is TGTGCCAGCAGGACCCACGGAGGGTCCTACAATGAGCAGTTCTTC.